The 14 T cell receptor beta chains reported below all come from one sample, sequenced in a study of blood T cell repertoires in COVID-19. Profiling relied on immunoSEQ multiplex PCR, and the TCRdb table lists in-frame clones only, not all of them. Of over 250,000 clones in the sample, around 90% were seen once. The sample consisted of peripheral blood. The receptor set was obtained from a woman aged 25-40 years with acute or convalescent COVID-19.

V is TRBV7-3 and J is TRBJ2-3; TRBD1 agrees at 8 bases. The germline CDR1 and CDR2 sequences are SGHTA and FQGTGA. V trimming: 2 bases; J trimming: 6 bases; junction bases outside the gene matches: 7. CDR3 length: 15 residues. This CDR3 reads CASSLGQGPSDTQYF. The DNA of the CDR3 is TGTGCCAGCAGCTTAGGACAGGGTCCGTCGGATACGCAGTATTTT. Using reference TRBV7-3 and TRBJ2-3 for the parts outside the CDR3, the full variable domain is GAGVSQTPSNKVTEKGKYVELRCDPISGHTALYWYRQSLGQGPEFLIYFQGTGAADDSGLPNDRFFAVRPEGSVSTLKIQRTERGDSAVYLCASSLGQGPSDTQYFGPGTRLTVL.

This clone showed up just once. The chain has TRBV7-9 and TRBJ2-3; 10 bases match TRBD2. Germline V gives CDR1 SEHNR, CDR2 FQNEAQ (reference sequence). This CDR3 is built from 16 residues. J lost 0 bases, V lost 5 bases, and 5 bases had no gene match. CDR3 in amino acids: CASSTGTSASTDTQYF. The CDR3 coding sequence is TGTGCCAGCAGCACTGGGACTAGCGCAAGCACAGATACGCAGTATTTT.

The chain employs TRBV9 and TRBJ2-5; 8 bases agree with TRBD1. CDR1 SGDLS and CDR2 YYNGEE come from the germline V gene. V shed 3 bases, J shed 2 bases, and the junction held 15 bases outside the gene matches. The CDR3 runs to 18 residues. The CDR3 DNA is TGTGCCAGCAGCGCAGGACCCGGGACAGGAGTTTATCAAGAGACCCAGTACTTC. Translating it yields CASSAGPGTGVYQETQYF.

This chain uses TRBV6-6 with TRBJ1-5; 7 bases align to TRBD1. Germline CDR1 MNHNY, CDR2 SVGAGI (reference sequence). The CDR3 runs to 17 residues. V dropped 5 bases and J dropped 4; count of bases not matched to a gene: 14. The CDR3 nucleotides are TGTGCCAGCAGTCTATTCCCCTCCGGGACAGTTAATCAGCCCCAGCATTTT. This codes for CASSLFPSGTVNQPQHF.

The J gene is TRBJ2-7, the V gene TRBV27; no firm D call. V lost 10 bases to trimming and J lost 4 bases, with 8 bases between them. This CDR3 is built from 10 residues. Per germline, CDR1 MNHEY and CDR2 SMNVEV (reference sequence). CDR3 bases: TGTGCCACCGGTGAATACGAGCAGTACTTC. It translates to CATGEYEQYF.

The chain couples TRBV6-2 or TRBV6-3 to TRBJ2-5; D call uncertain. V lost 5 bases to trimming and J lost 5 bases, with 12 bases between them. The CDR3 length is 13 residues. Germline V gene data show CDR1 as MNHEY and CDR2 as SVGEGT. The CDR3 protein is CASSRLVGETQYF. CDR3 DNA: TGTGCCAGCAGTCGACTGGTCGGGGAGACCCAGTACTTC.

The gene calls are TRBV5-5 and TRBJ2-7, with TRBD1 identical over 7 bases. The CDR3 length is 15 residues. In germline, CDR1 is SGHKS, CDR2 YYEKEE (reference sequence). J gave up 4 bases and V 0 bases, and 7 bases lay outside the gene matches. CDR3 in amino acids: CASSLVIGGGYEQYF. DNA for the CDR3: TGTGCCAGCAGCTTGGTCATAGGGGGCGGGTACGAGCAGTACTTC.

The count of this clone is one. For the CDR3, the DNA is TGCGCCAGCAGCCAAGACCTAACGACTAGCGGGAGAACAGATACGCAGTATTTT. Its protein is CASSQDLTTSGRTDTQYF. The chain recombines TRBV4-1 with TRBJ2-3; 12 nucleotides line up with TRBD2. This CDR3 region has 18 residues. Germline V gene data show CDR1 as MGHRA and CDR2 as YSYEKL. V trimming: 0 bases; J trimming: 3 bases; junction bases outside the gene matches: 7.

This clone was detected only once. The CDR3 sequence: CASSSETRITGELFF. In nucleotides, the CDR3 is TGTGCCAGCAGCTCAGAGACTAGAATCACCGGGGAGCTGTTTTTT. V gene TRBV11-3 combines with J gene TRBJ2-2; D may be TRBD2 (6 bases). This CDR3 is built from 15 residues. Germline V gene lookup returns CDR1 SGHNT and CDR2 YENEEA. The V gene lost 4 bases and the J gene lost 4 bases, with 13 bases spanning the gap.

J is TRBJ2-3 and V is TRBV7-9; 8 bases are shared with TRBD2. V gave up 11 bases and J gave up 8 bases; unmatched junction bases: 12. This CDR3 comprises 13 residues. The germline V gene encodes CDR1 SEHNR and CDR2 FQNEAQ (reference sequence). CDR3 coding DNA: TGTGCCGCCGGGGCGGGACTAGAAGGTACGCAGTATTTT. Protein sequence: CAAGAGLEGTQYF.

Notes on this clone: Other nucleotide sequences in the sample specify the same CDR3. J is TRBJ1-1 and V is TRBV29-1, with D tentatively TRBD1 (5 bases). Germline V gene sequence: CDR1 SQVTM, CDR2 ANQGSEA. The CDR3 spans 12 residues. V was clipped by 4 bases and J by 2 bases, with 8 bases between them. This CDR3 is CSVGRGNTEAFF. CDR3 DNA: TGCAGCGTTGGGAGGGGTAACACTGAAGCTTTCTTT.

J is TRBJ2-1 and V is TRBV10-3, with D perhaps TRBD2 (7 bases). V lost 6 bases to trimming and J lost 10 bases, with 13 bases between them. The germline CDR1 and CDR2 sequences are ENHRY and SYGVKD. This CDR3 has 12 residues. CDR3 region: CAISNGGGEQFF. CDR3 nucleotides: TGTGCCATCAGCAATGGGGGGGGCGAGCAGTTCTTC.

The chain joins TRBV7-3 to TRBJ2-2; 7 positions match TRBD2. The CDR3 consists of 16 residues. V lost 1 base, J lost 1 base, and 3 bases stayed unmatched. Germline CDR1 SGHTA, CDR2 FQGTGA. Here the CDR3 reads CASSLIPSGNTGELFF. CDR3 DNA: TGTGCCAGCAGCTTAATCCCTAGCGGGAACACCGGGGAGCTGTTTTTT. The full variable domain, completed using reference TRBV7-3 and TRBJ2-2, is GAGVSQTPSNKVTEKGKYVELRCDPISGHTALYWYRQSLGQGPEFLIYFQGTGAADDSGLPNDRFFAVRPEGSVSTLKIQRTERGDSAVYLCASSLIPSGNTGELFFGEGSRLTVL.

This rearrangement joins TRBV29-1 to TRBJ1-1; the D gene is possibly TRBD1 (6 bases). V was pared by 6 bases and J by 10 bases, with 18 bases between. The CDR3 has 12 residues. The germline V gene encodes CDR1 SQVTM and CDR2 ANQGSEA. CDR3 amino acids: CSVKGDSVGAFF. DNA for the CDR3: TGCAGCGTCAAGGGGGATTCTGTTGGAGCTTTCTTT.